The rows below give T cell receptor beta chains drawn from one sample of a study of T cell changes during pregnancy in multiple sclerosis. The method was immunoSEQ multiplex PCR; TCRdb's version includes in-frame clones alone and lacks a portion of them. Counted here are approximately 100,000 clones, 91% occurring once; the ten biggest clones make up roughly 1.6%. This specimen consisted of peripheral blood, obtained before pregnancy. Receptors originate from a female donor with multiple sclerosis, enrolled in a pregnancy study. Both conserved end residues are part of each CDR3. Each record gives: D gene, clone size, V gene, J gene, CDR3 protein, CDR3 DNA. D genes are given only for firm matches. The size field is filled for only some rows; it gives once, few, many or a size class.

d_gene: TRBD1
abundance: NA
v_gene: TRBV11-3
j_gene: TRBJ1-2
CDR3aa: CASSPRGTDSWYGYTF
CDR3nt: TGTGCCAGCAGCCCCCGGGGGACAGATTCATGGTATGGCTACACCTTC

d_gene: TRBD2
abundance: NA
v_gene: TRBV27
j_gene: TRBJ2-7
CDR3aa: CASSLKGLAVYEQYF
CDR3nt: TGTGCCAGCAGTTTAAAAGGACTAGCTGTCTACGAGCAGTACTTC

d_gene: NA
abundance: NA
v_gene: TRBV7-9
j_gene: TRBJ1-1
CDR3aa: CASSLSGQEAFF
CDR3nt: TGTGCCAGCAGCTTATCGGGACAAGAAGCTTTCTTT

d_gene: NA
abundance: NA
v_gene: TRBV9
j_gene: TRBJ1-1
CDR3aa: CASSVGVLAAEAFF
CDR3nt: TGTGCCAGCAGCGTAGGTGTACTCGCGGCTGAAGCTTTCTTT

d_gene: TRBD2
abundance: NA
v_gene: TRBV11-3
j_gene: TRBJ2-7
CDR3aa: CASSPFAGGSYEQYF
CDR3nt: TGTGCCAGCAGCCCGTTTGCGGGGGGGTCTTACGAGCAGTACTTC

d_gene: NA
abundance: NA
v_gene: TRBV19
j_gene: TRBJ2-3
CDR3aa: CASSITGRTQYF
CDR3nt: TGTGCCAGTAGTATAACTGGGCGTACGCAGTATTTT

d_gene: NA
abundance: once
v_gene: TRBV11-3
j_gene: TRBJ2-3
CDR3aa: CASSLLGAQYF
CDR3nt: TGTGCCAGCAGCTTGCTAGGGGCGCAGTATTTT

d_gene: NA
abundance: NA
v_gene: TRBV10-3
j_gene: TRBJ2-5
CDR3aa: CAISDSTGAYQETQYF
CDR3nt: TGTGCCATCAGTGATTCGACAGGAGCGTACCAAGAGACCCAGTACTTC

d_gene: NA
abundance: NA
v_gene: TRBV14
j_gene: TRBJ1-4
CDR3aa: CASSQGGVGEKLFF
CDR3nt: TGTGCCAGCAGCCAAGGTGGAGTAGGTGAAAAACTGTTTTTT

d_gene: NA
abundance: NA
v_gene: TRBV11-3
j_gene: TRBJ1-1
CDR3aa: CASSLYVAVQANTEAFF
CDR3nt: TGTGCCAGCAGCCTCTATGTCGCGGTTCAAGCGAACACTGAAGCTTTCTTT

d_gene: NA
abundance: NA
v_gene: TRBV28
j_gene: TRBJ1-5
CDR3aa: CASSPRLKSLNF
CDR3nt: TGTGCCAGCAGTCCCCGACTCAAAAGCCTGAATTTT

d_gene: TRBD1
abundance: once
v_gene: TRBV15
j_gene: TRBJ2-7
CDR3aa: CATSPPRGQVTEQYF
CDR3nt: TGTGCCACCAGCCCGCCGCGGGGACAGGTCACCGAGCAGTACTTC

d_gene: TRBD2
abundance: NA
v_gene: TRBV6-5
j_gene: TRBJ2-1
CDR3aa: CASRELAGGHNEQFF
CDR3nt: TGTGCCAGCAGGGAACTAGCGGGGGGCCACAATGAGCAGTTCTTC

d_gene: NA
abundance: few
v_gene: TRBV30
j_gene: TRBJ1-5
CDR3aa: CAWSGAPNQPQHF
CDR3nt: TGTGCCTGGAGTGGGGCCCCCAATCAGCCCCAGCATTTT

d_gene: NA
abundance: NA
v_gene: TRBV9
j_gene: TRBJ2-3
CDR3aa: CASSPDWSPTDTQYF
CDR3nt: TGTGCCAGCAGCCCTGACTGGTCCCCCACAGATACGCAGTATTTT

d_gene: TRBD1
abundance: NA
v_gene: TRBV29-1
j_gene: TRBJ1-1
CDR3aa: CSVRQGMDTEAFF
CDR3nt: TGCAGCGTACGACAGGGGATGGACACTGAAGCTTTCTTT

d_gene: NA
abundance: NA
v_gene: TRBV4-2
j_gene: TRBJ2-1
CDR3aa: CASSVRTAYNEQFF
CDR3nt: TGTGCCAGCTCCGTGCGGACAGCCTACAATGAGCAGTTCTTC

d_gene: TRBD2
abundance: NA
v_gene: TRBV28
j_gene: TRBJ2-1
CDR3aa: CASSLWSHSGGIGYNEQFF
CDR3nt: TGTGCCAGCAGTTTATGGTCCCATTCGGGGGGAATCGGGTACAATGAGCAGTTCTTC

d_gene: NA
abundance: few
v_gene: TRBV21-1
j_gene: TRBJ1-1
CDR3aa: CASSPRKDRGYTEAFF
CDR3nt: TGTGCCAGCAGCCCCCGGAAGGACAGGGGCTACACTGAAGCTTTCTTT

d_gene: NA
abundance: NA
v_gene: TRBV11-1
j_gene: TRBJ2-3
CDR3aa: CASRVTGSITDTQYF
CDR3nt: TGTGCCAGCAGGGTTACAGGGAGTATCACAGATACGCAGTATTTT

d_gene: NA
abundance: NA
v_gene: TRBV19
j_gene: TRBJ1-2
CDR3aa: CASNMGGYGYTF
CDR3nt: TGTGCCAGTAACATGGGGGGATATGGCTACACCTTC

d_gene: NA
abundance: NA
v_gene: TRBV29-1
j_gene: TRBJ2-3
CDR3aa: CSVVGGPSGTDTQYF
CDR3nt: TGCAGCGTTGTGGGCGGACCAAGCGGTACAGATACGCAGTATTTT

d_gene: TRBD2
abundance: NA
v_gene: TRBV5-4
j_gene: TRBJ2-7
CDR3aa: CASSSKRELNDEQYF
CDR3nt: TGTGCCAGCAGCTCAAAGCGGGAGCTTAACGACGAGCAGTACTTC

d_gene: NA
abundance: once
v_gene: TRBV14
j_gene: TRBJ2-7
CDR3aa: CASSQAGGSYEQYF
CDR3nt: TGTGCCAGCAGCCAAGCCGGGGGCTCCTACGAGCAGTACTTC

d_gene: TRBD2
abundance: NA
v_gene: TRBV5-5
j_gene: TRBJ2-5
CDR3aa: CASRSGTSGETQYF
CDR3nt: TGTGCCAGCAGGTCCGGGACTAGTGGAGAGACCCAGTACTTC

d_gene: NA
abundance: NA
v_gene: TRBV5-1
j_gene: TRBJ1-3
CDR3aa: CASTLGGLHSGNTIYF
CDR3nt: TGCGCCAGCACGCTAGGGGGTCTCCATTCTGGAAACACCATATATTTT

d_gene: NA
abundance: NA
v_gene: TRBV30
j_gene: TRBJ2-1
CDR3aa: CALKGGFSNEQFF
CDR3nt: TGTGCCTTGAAGGGGGGGTTTAGCAATGAGCAGTTCTTC

d_gene: TRBD1
abundance: NA
v_gene: TRBV5-8
j_gene: TRBJ1-4
CDR3aa: CASSRTGTGVEKLFF
CDR3nt: TGTGCCAGCAGCCGTACCGGGACAGGGGTCGAAAAACTGTTTTTT

d_gene: TRBD1
abundance: once
v_gene: TRBV28
j_gene: TRBJ1-5
CDR3aa: CASSLYGRGIQPQHF
CDR3nt: TGTGCCAGCAGTTTATATGGCAGGGGGATTCAGCCCCAGCATTTT

d_gene: NA
abundance: NA
v_gene: TRBV4-1
j_gene: TRBJ1-1
CDR3aa: CASSPLGEELNTEAFF
CDR3nt: TGCGCCAGCAGCCCCCTTGGTGAGGAACTGAACACTGAAGCTTTCTTT

d_gene: NA
abundance: NA
v_gene: TRBV19
j_gene: TRBJ1-1
CDR3aa: CASSPGYLNTEAFF
CDR3nt: TGTGCCAGTAGCCCGGGGTACCTGAACACTGAAGCTTTCTTT

d_gene: NA
abundance: few
v_gene: TRBV4-1
j_gene: TRBJ1-2
CDR3aa: CASSQGVDRGLYGYTF
CDR3nt: TGCGCCAGCAGCCAAGGTGTGGACCGGGGATTGTATGGCTACACCTTC

d_gene: TRBD2
abundance: once
v_gene: TRBV5-6
j_gene: TRBJ2-7
CDR3aa: CASSLVGGGAFYEQYF
CDR3nt: TGTGCCAGCAGCTTGGTGGGCGGGGGGGCATTCTACGAGCAGTACTTC

d_gene: NA
abundance: NA
v_gene: TRBV28
j_gene: TRBJ1-1
CDR3aa: CASSPRRVAFF
CDR3nt: TGTGCCAGCAGTCCCCGCAGGGTAGCTTTCTTT

d_gene: TRBD1
abundance: once
v_gene: TRBV5-6
j_gene: TRBJ2-7
CDR3aa: CASSLGQGSYEQYF
CDR3nt: TGTGCCAGCAGCCTGGGACAGGGATCGTACGAGCAGTACTTC

d_gene: NA
abundance: NA
v_gene: TRBV19
j_gene: TRBJ1-1
CDR3aa: CASSWGGTEAFF
CDR3nt: TGTGCCAGTAGTTGGGGGGGCACTGAAGCTTTCTTT

d_gene: NA
abundance: once
v_gene: TRBV6-6
j_gene: TRBJ2-7
CDR3aa: CASRNRQGSYEQYF
CDR3nt: TGTGCCAGCAGGAATAGGCAGGGCTCCTACGAGCAGTACTTC

d_gene: NA
abundance: NA
v_gene: TRBV15
j_gene: TRBJ1-4
CDR3aa: CATSRHENEKLFF
CDR3nt: TGTGCCACCAGCAGACATGAGAATGAAAAACTGTTTTTT

d_gene: NA
abundance: once
v_gene: TRBV10-3
j_gene: TRBJ1-2
CDR3aa: CAISEEPLRDGYTF
CDR3nt: TGTGCCATCAGTGAGGAACCGCTTAGAGATGGCTACACCTTC

d_gene: TRBD1
abundance: once
v_gene: TRBV7-6
j_gene: TRBJ2-7
CDR3aa: CASSSGTALGEQYF
CDR3nt: TGTGCCAGCAGCTCGGGGACAGCACTTGGAGAGCAGTACTTC

d_gene: TRBD1
abundance: few
v_gene: TRBV7-2
j_gene: TRBJ1-2
CDR3aa: CASSIGQGIYGYTF
CDR3nt: TGTGCCAGCAGCATCGGACAGGGAATTTATGGCTACACCTTC

d_gene: NA
abundance: NA
v_gene: TRBV9
j_gene: TRBJ1-1
CDR3aa: CASSVDPPTGSVTEAFF
CDR3nt: TGTGCCAGCAGCGTAGATCCACCTACAGGGTCGGTCACTGAAGCTTTCTTT

d_gene: TRBD2
abundance: NA
v_gene: TRBV6-4
j_gene: TRBJ2-3
CDR3aa: CASSDSVGAGGTDTQYF
CDR3nt: TGTGCCAGCAGTGACTCCGTCGGGGCGGGAGGGACAGATACGCAGTATTTT

d_gene: TRBD2
abundance: NA
v_gene: TRBV7-9
j_gene: TRBJ2-3
CDR3aa: CASSSPKLGLARGTDTQYF
CDR3nt: TGTGCCAGCAGCTCCCCAAAACTCGGACTAGCGAGAGGCACAGATACGCAGTATTTT

d_gene: TRBD1
abundance: NA
v_gene: TRBV18
j_gene: TRBJ1-5
CDR3aa: CASSTGQFNQPQHF
CDR3nt: TGTGCCAGCTCAACGGGACAGTTCAATCAGCCCCAGCATTTT

d_gene: TRBD2
abundance: NA
v_gene: TRBV7-3
j_gene: TRBJ2-1
CDR3aa: CASSSTGTSGRAREQFF
CDR3nt: TGTGCCAGCAGCTCCACCGGGACTAGCGGGAGGGCCCGGGAGCAGTTCTTC

d_gene: TRBD1
abundance: NA
v_gene: TRBV9
j_gene: TRBJ1-2
CDR3aa: CASSVGQGAINYGYTF
CDR3nt: TGTGCCAGCAGCGTCGGACAGGGTGCAATTAACTATGGCTACACCTTC

d_gene: NA
abundance: NA
v_gene: TRBV19
j_gene: TRBJ1-1
CDR3aa: CASTTHQGGGTEAFF
CDR3nt: TGTGCCAGTACCACCCACCAAGGGGGGGGCACTGAAGCTTTCTTT

d_gene: TRBD1
abundance: NA
v_gene: TRBV6-1
j_gene: TRBJ1-1
CDR3aa: CASSGMGQGGGGTEAFF
CDR3nt: TGTGCCAGCAGTGGAATGGGACAGGGTGGGGGCGGCACTGAAGCTTTCTTT

d_gene: NA
abundance: NA
v_gene: TRBV7-2
j_gene: TRBJ1-5
CDR3aa: CASSSGQPTSPQHF
CDR3nt: TGTGCCAGCAGCTCCGGACAGCCGACTTCGCCCCAGCATTTT

d_gene: NA
abundance: NA
v_gene: TRBV30
j_gene: TRBJ1-1
CDR3aa: CAWTRRGFGNTEAFF
CDR3nt: TGTGCCTGGACCCGTCGGGGATTCGGGAACACTGAAGCTTTCTTT

d_gene: NA
abundance: NA
v_gene: TRBV6-5
j_gene: TRBJ2-7
CDR3aa: CASSYDIFYEQYF
CDR3nt: TGTGCCAGCAGCTACGACATCTTCTACGAGCAGTACTTC